This T cell receptor (beta chain) came from a study of beta chain features in type 1 diabetes. Study-level points and caveats: In the patient group, naive, central memory and Treg TCRB repertoires seemed more alike than in the healthy donor group. TCRB CDR3s from Type 1 diabetes patients were moderately but significantly shorter in all four CD4+ subsets.

Comments on this clone: Antigen: not known.

Germline assignment: CDR1 SGHAT and CDR2 FQDESV (reference sequence). V lost 11 bases and J lost 9; bases outside the gene matches: 18. The CDR3 spans 15 residues. The sequenced template was cDNA made from the entire isolated RNA. Profiled with immunoSEQ multiplex PCR; TCRdb holds only in-frame clones, not every one. The sample consists of 300,000 to 450,000 clones, roughly 12% of them appearing once. The authors sorted CD4+ naive, central memory, regulatory and stem cell-like memory cells via CD45RO/CCR7/CD25/CD127/CD95/CD27. V and J are TRBV11-1 and TRBJ2-1; the match to TRBD2 covers 8 bases. This receptor was taken from a woman under 30 with type 1 diabetes. Input material: naive CD4+ T cells from blood. The CDR3 bases are TGTGCCGTTCAAACGGGACTAGTCGAGTCTAGTGAGCAGTTCTTC. This translates into CAVQTGLVESSEQFF. Full variable domain (rest looked up from reference TRBV11-1 and TRBJ2-1): EAEVAQSPRYKITEKSQAVAFWCDPISGHATLYWYRQILGQGPELLVQFQDESVVDDSQLPKDRFSAERLKGVDSTLKIQPAELGDSAMYLCAVQTGLVESSEQFFGPGTRLTVL.